The clone carrying this T cell receptor (beta chain) has a count of ten or more. Antigen specificity is unknown. The CDR3 covers 15 residues. The ends lost 5 bases at V and 6 bases at J; junction bases unmatched: 3. The germline gives CDR1 MRHNA, CDR2 SNTAGT. Making TCR beta cDNA involved approximately 530 ng total RNA and a constant-region primer. Construction of TCR beta libraries relied on three successive nested multiplex PCR rounds employing slightly modified ARM-PCR. The first two PCR rounds used TRBV1-TRBV30 forward primers with a C-beta reverse primer, approximately 11 cycles each. TCRdb reprocessed the multiplex PCR reads via MiXCR and lists one record per CDR3 protein. The top ten hold approximately 12% of the sample, which has 95,000 to 100,000 distinct CDR3 sequences, 55% to 80% seen once. For each extraction, RNA and DNA were obtained together from approximately 20-30 mg of unsorted bulk tissue. Patients carried chronic HBV infection without prior treatment. Per tumor, sampling covered five separate regions.

The source of the sample is a study of tumor-infiltrating lymphocytes in primary liver carcinoma. Study conclusions and caveats: Tumor specimens were characterized by a significantly higher top-250-clone fraction than blood (p = 0.039). Detection in all five tumor regions applied to only about 7-24% of top clones.

The sequencing sample was made of liver tumor tissue from sampling region 2. The subset: tumor region T2, inferior pole. The receptor's source is a woman aged 60 to 75 with primary liver carcinoma and hepatitis B virus infection. The gene calls are TRBV6-4 and TRBJ2-1; TRBD2 aligns across 14 bases. The CDR3 DNA is TGTGCCAGCAGTAACGGGACTAGCGGGAGCAATGAGCAGTTCTTC. Its protein is CASSNGTSGSNEQFF.